Listed below are T cell receptor beta chains from one sample, sequenced in a study of blood T cell repertoires in COVID-19. Clones were read by immunoSEQ multiplex PCR, and TCRdb kept only the in-frame ones, dropping some. The sample comprises over 100,000 clones, roughly 85% of which are singletons, and less than 5% rests with the top ten. The sample was peripheral blood. The receptors derive from a man aged 35 to 55 with acute or convalescent COVID-19. Each CDR3 is given with its conserved first and last residue. The D gene is left open where the match is weak. The size field is filled for only some rows; it gives once, few, many or a size class.

d_gene: NA
v_gene: TRBV30
j_gene: TRBJ2-7
len: 14
abundance: many
CDR3aa: CAWSNRGRGREQYF
CDR3nt: TGTGCCTGGAGCAACCGGGGGAGAGGTAGGGAGCAGTACTTC

d_gene: NA
v_gene: TRBV5-1
j_gene: TRBJ2-7
len: 13
abundance: NA
CDR3aa: CASSLVPGSEQYF
CDR3nt: TGCGCCAGCAGCTTGGTCCCGGGGTCAGAGCAGTACTTC

d_gene: NA
v_gene: TRBV6-5
j_gene: TRBJ2-7
len: 13
abundance: NA
CDR3aa: CASSYGRAYEQYF
CDR3nt: TGTGCCAGCAGTTACGGCAGGGCCTACGAGCAGTACTTC

d_gene: TRBD2
v_gene: TRBV7-8
j_gene: TRBJ2-3
len: 16
abundance: NA
CDR3aa: CASLTGAGDGTDTQYF
CDR3nt: TGTGCCAGCTTAACCGGGGCGGGGGACGGCACAGATACGCAGTATTTT

d_gene: TRBD2
v_gene: TRBV5-1
j_gene: TRBJ2-5
len: 15
abundance: NA
CDR3aa: CASTPTSGRRETQYF
CDR3nt: TGCGCCAGCACGCCCACTAGCGGGAGGAGGGAGACCCAGTACTTC

d_gene: TRBD1
v_gene: TRBV11-1
j_gene: TRBJ2-7
len: 16
abundance: NA
CDR3aa: CASSLPGRLGTGLLYF
CDR3nt: TGTGCCAGCAGCTTACCTGGGCGTCTTGGGACAGGGTTGTTGTACTTC

d_gene: TRBD1
v_gene: TRBV30
j_gene: TRBJ1-1
len: 14
abundance: NA
CDR3aa: CAWVGQGRGTEAFF
CDR3nt: TGTGCCTGGGTCGGACAGGGCAGGGGCACTGAAGCTTTCTTT

d_gene: NA
v_gene: TRBV29-1
j_gene: TRBJ1-3
len: 12
abundance: NA
CDR3aa: CSVDADGNTIYF
CDR3nt: TGCAGCGTTGATGCAGATGGAAACACCATATATTTT

d_gene: NA
v_gene: TRBV5-4
j_gene: TRBJ2-1
len: 13
abundance: NA
CDR3aa: CASSLTGSDEQFF
CDR3nt: TGTGCCAGCAGCTTAACTGGCAGCGATGAGCAGTTCTTC

d_gene: NA
v_gene: TRBV5-1
j_gene: TRBJ2-5
len: 12
abundance: NA
CDR3aa: CASKGERETQYF
CDR3nt: TGCGCCAGCAAAGGAGAAAGGGAGACCCAGTACTTC

d_gene: TRBD1
v_gene: TRBV2
j_gene: TRBJ1-6
len: 15
abundance: NA
CDR3aa: CASAQGPDYNSPLHF
CDR3nt: TGTGCCAGCGCACAGGGGCCTGACTATAATTCACCCCTCCACTTT

d_gene: TRBD1
v_gene: TRBV10-3
j_gene: TRBJ1-4
len: 16
abundance: NA
CDR3aa: CAIVGTGLSTNEKLFF
CDR3nt: TGTGCCATCGTGGGGACAGGGTTGTCAACTAATGAAAAACTGTTTTTT

d_gene: NA
v_gene: TRBV5-1
j_gene: TRBJ2-3
len: 15
abundance: NA
CDR3aa: CASSSGGVRTDTQYF
CDR3nt: TGCGCCAGCAGCTCTGGAGGGGTTCGGACAGATACGCAGTATTTT

d_gene: NA
v_gene: TRBV6-5
j_gene: TRBJ1-4
len: 13
abundance: once
CDR3aa: CASSYGRSEKLFF
CDR3nt: TGTGCCAGCAGTTACGGGAGAAGTGAAAAACTGTTTTTT

d_gene: TRBD2
v_gene: TRBV19
j_gene: TRBJ2-3
len: 14
abundance: once
CDR3aa: CASSMWRGVDTQYF
CDR3nt: TGTGCCAGTAGTATGTGGCGGGGGGTAGATACGCAGTATTTT

d_gene: TRBD1
v_gene: TRBV5-1
j_gene: TRBJ1-2
len: 14
abundance: NA
CDR3aa: CASSLDRGEKGYTF
CDR3nt: TGCGCCAGCAGCTTGGACAGGGGGGAGAAGGGCTACACCTTC

d_gene: TRBD2
v_gene: TRBV6-5
j_gene: TRBJ2-1
len: 15
abundance: NA
CDR3aa: CASSYLGGSYNEQFF
CDR3nt: TGTGCCAGCAGTTACCTGGGAGGGTCTTACAATGAGCAGTTCTTC

d_gene: NA
v_gene: TRBV5-1
j_gene: TRBJ2-7
len: 14
abundance: NA
CDR3aa: CASSSPTGSYEQYF
CDR3nt: TGCGCCAGCAGCTCCCCGACAGGCTCCTACGAGCAGTACTTC

d_gene: TRBD1
v_gene: TRBV11-2
j_gene: TRBJ2-7
len: 14
abundance: NA
CDR3aa: CASSIGQGPYEQYF
CDR3nt: TGTGCCAGCAGCATAGGACAGGGCCCCTACGAGCAGTACTTC

d_gene: TRBD2
v_gene: TRBV5-4
j_gene: TRBJ2-5
len: 16
abundance: NA
CDR3aa: CASSAGTSGVAETQYF
CDR3nt: TGTGCCAGCAGCGCCGGGACTAGCGGGGTAGCGGAGACCCAGTACTTC

d_gene: TRBD2
v_gene: TRBV6-6
j_gene: TRBJ2-1
len: 14
abundance: NA
CDR3aa: CASSRDYQYNEQFF
CDR3nt: TGTGCCAGCAGTCGGGACTATCAATACAATGAGCAGTTCTTC

d_gene: NA
v_gene: TRBV11-3
j_gene: TRBJ2-7
len: 13
abundance: NA
CDR3aa: CASSLRGTYEQYF
CDR3nt: TGTGCCAGCAGCTTACGGGGTACCTACGAGCAGTACTTC

d_gene: TRBD1
v_gene: TRBV6-1
j_gene: TRBJ1-5
len: 16
abundance: few
CDR3aa: CASSEPGGLGNQPQHF
CDR3nt: TGTGCCAGCAGTGAACCAGGGGGCCTGGGCAATCAGCCCCAGCATTTT

d_gene: TRBD2
v_gene: TRBV19
j_gene: TRBJ2-1
len: 17
abundance: NA
CDR3aa: CASTLGQTSGLVDEQFF
CDR3nt: TGTGCCAGTACTTTGGGGCAGACTAGCGGTCTCGTCGATGAGCAGTTCTTC

d_gene: NA
v_gene: TRBV7-2
j_gene: TRBJ1-3
len: 16
abundance: NA
CDR3aa: CASSLGGLSSGNTIYF
CDR3nt: TGTGCCAGCAGCTTGGGGGGGTTGAGCTCTGGAAACACCATATATTTT

d_gene: TRBD2
v_gene: TRBV7-8
j_gene: TRBJ2-7
len: 15
abundance: NA
CDR3aa: CASSPPGRVGYEQYF
CDR3nt: TGTGCCAGCAGCCCCCCGGGGAGGGTAGGGTACGAGCAGTACTTC

d_gene: NA
v_gene: TRBV13
j_gene: TRBJ2-1
len: 16
abundance: NA
CDR3aa: CASSLGQGPRLNEQFF
CDR3nt: TGTGCCAGCAGCTTAGGCCAGGGCCCCAGGTTGAATGAGCAGTTCTTC

d_gene: TRBD1
v_gene: TRBV12-3/TRBV12-4
j_gene: TRBJ2-2
len: 13
abundance: NA
CDR3aa: CAVRDSYTGELFF
CDR3nt: TGTGCGGTCAGGGACAGCTACACCGGGGAGCTGTTTTTT

d_gene: TRBD1
v_gene: TRBV5-1
j_gene: TRBJ2-1
len: 15
abundance: once
CDR3aa: CASSGFRGSYNEQFF
CDR3nt: TGCGCCAGCAGCGGGTTCAGGGGGTCCTACAATGAGCAGTTCTTC

d_gene: NA
v_gene: TRBV5-1
j_gene: TRBJ1-6
len: 14
abundance: NA
CDR3aa: CASSLGEENSPLHF
CDR3nt: TGCGCCAGCAGCTTGGGAGAGGAGAATTCACCCCTCCACTTT

d_gene: NA
v_gene: TRBV12-3/TRBV12-4
j_gene: TRBJ1-4
len: 13
abundance: few
CDR3aa: CASSFAGQEKLFF
CDR3nt: TGTGCCAGCAGTTTCGCAGGGCAGGAAAAACTGTTTTTT

d_gene: TRBD2
v_gene: TRBV9
j_gene: TRBJ2-3
len: 15
abundance: NA
CDR3aa: CASSVVLAGVDTQYF
CDR3nt: TGTGCCAGCAGCGTAGTACTAGCGGGAGTGGATACGCAGTATTTT

d_gene: TRBD1
v_gene: TRBV6-4
j_gene: TRBJ2-7
len: 19
abundance: NA
CDR3aa: CASSPPGQGAQAPSYEQYF
CDR3nt: TGTGCCAGCAGCCCTCCGGGACAGGGGGCCCAAGCACCCTCCTACGAGCAGTACTTC

d_gene: NA
v_gene: TRBV30
j_gene: TRBJ1-2
len: 12
abundance: once
CDR3aa: CAWSGHLYGYTF
CDR3nt: TGTGCCTGGAGTGGACACCTCTATGGCTACACCTTC

d_gene: NA
v_gene: TRBV6-5
j_gene: TRBJ1-6
len: 16
abundance: NA
CDR3aa: CASSYSKDSYNSPLHF
CDR3nt: TGTGCCAGCAGTTACTCGAAGGACAGTTATAATTCACCCCTCCACTTT

d_gene: TRBD1
v_gene: TRBV2
j_gene: TRBJ1-6
len: 14
abundance: NA
CDR3aa: CASNGDRENSPLHF
CDR3nt: TGTGCCAGCAACGGGGACAGGGAGAATTCACCCCTCCACTTT